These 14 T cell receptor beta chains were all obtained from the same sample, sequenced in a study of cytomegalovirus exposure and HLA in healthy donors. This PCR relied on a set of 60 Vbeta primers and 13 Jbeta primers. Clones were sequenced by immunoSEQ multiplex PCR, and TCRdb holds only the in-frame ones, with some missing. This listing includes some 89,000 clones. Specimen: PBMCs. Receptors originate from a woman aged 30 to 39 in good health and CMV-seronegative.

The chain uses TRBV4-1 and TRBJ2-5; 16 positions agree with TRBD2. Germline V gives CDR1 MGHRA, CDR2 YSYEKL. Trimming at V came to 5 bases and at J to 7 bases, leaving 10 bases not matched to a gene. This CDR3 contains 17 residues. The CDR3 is CASSSGTSGRVEGTQYF. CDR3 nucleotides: TGCGCCAGCAGCTCTGGGACTAGCGGGAGGGTCGAAGGGACCCAGTACTTC.

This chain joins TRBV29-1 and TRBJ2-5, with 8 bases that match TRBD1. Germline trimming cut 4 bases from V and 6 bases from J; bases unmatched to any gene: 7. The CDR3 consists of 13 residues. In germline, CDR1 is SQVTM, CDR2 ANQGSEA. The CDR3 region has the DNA TGCAGCGTTGCAACAGGGGGTTGGAAGACCCAGTACTTC. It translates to CSVATGGWKTQYF. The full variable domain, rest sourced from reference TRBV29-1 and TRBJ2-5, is SAVISQKPSRDICQRGTSLTIQCQVDSQVTMMFWYRQQPGQSLTLIATANQGSEATYESGFVIDKFPISRPNLTFSTLTVSNMSPEDSSIYLCSVATGGWKTQYFGPGTRLLVL.

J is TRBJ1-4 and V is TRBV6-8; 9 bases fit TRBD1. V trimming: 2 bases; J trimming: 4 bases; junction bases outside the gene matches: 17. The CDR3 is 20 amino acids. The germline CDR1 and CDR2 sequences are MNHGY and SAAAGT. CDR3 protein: CASSYQGTGCRRGSNEKLFF. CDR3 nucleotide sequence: TGTGCCAGCAGTTACCAAGGGACAGGGTGCCGGCGGGGCAGTAATGAAAAACTGTTTTTT.

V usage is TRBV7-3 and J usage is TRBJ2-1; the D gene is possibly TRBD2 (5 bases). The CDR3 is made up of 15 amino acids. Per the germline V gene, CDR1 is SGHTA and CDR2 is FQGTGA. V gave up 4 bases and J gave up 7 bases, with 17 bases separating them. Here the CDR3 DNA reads TGTGCCAGCAGCTCGCTGGACTCCCCTTTGAATGAGCAGTTCTTC. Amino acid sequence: CASSSLDSPLNEQFF.

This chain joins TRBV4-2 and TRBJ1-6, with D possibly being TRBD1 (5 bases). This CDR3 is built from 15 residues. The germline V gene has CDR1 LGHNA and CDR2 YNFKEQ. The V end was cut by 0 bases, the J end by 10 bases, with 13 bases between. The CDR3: CASSQDWGEGSPLHF. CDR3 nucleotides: TGTGCCAGCAGCCAAGATTGGGGGGAAGGCTCACCCCTCCACTTT.

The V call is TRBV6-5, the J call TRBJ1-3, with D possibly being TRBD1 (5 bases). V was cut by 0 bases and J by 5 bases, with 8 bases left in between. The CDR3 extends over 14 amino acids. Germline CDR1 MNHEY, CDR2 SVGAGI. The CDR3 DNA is TGTGCCAGCAGTTACTCAGGGGCCCGAAACACCATATATTTT. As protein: CASSYSGARNTIYF.

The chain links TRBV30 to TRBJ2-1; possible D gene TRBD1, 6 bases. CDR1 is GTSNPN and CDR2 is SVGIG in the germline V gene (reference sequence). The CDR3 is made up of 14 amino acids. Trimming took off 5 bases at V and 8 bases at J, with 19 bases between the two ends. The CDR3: CAWAAQGSMDEQFF. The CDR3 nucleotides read TGTGCCTGGGCCGCGCAGGGGTCAATGGATGAGCAGTTCTTC.

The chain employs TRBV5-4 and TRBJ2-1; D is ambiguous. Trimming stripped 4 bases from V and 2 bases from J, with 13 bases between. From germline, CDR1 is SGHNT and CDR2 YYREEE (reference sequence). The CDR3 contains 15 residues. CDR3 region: CASSAPEVAYNEQFF. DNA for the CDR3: TGTGCCAGCAGCGCCCCTGAGGTTGCCTACAATGAGCAGTTCTTC.

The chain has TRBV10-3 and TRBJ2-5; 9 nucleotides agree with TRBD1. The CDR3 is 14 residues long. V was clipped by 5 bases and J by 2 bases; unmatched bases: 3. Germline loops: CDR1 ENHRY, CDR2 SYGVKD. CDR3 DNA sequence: TGTGCCATCAGTCCTGGACAGGGGCAAGAGACCCAGTACTTC. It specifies CAISPGQGQETQYF.

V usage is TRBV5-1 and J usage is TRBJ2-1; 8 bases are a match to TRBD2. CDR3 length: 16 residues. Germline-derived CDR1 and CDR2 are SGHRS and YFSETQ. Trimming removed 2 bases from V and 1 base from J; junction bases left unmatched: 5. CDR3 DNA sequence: TGCGCCAGCAGCTTACACGGGGGGGGATCCTACAATGAGCAGTTCTTC. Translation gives CASSLHGGGSYNEQFF.

The CDR3 is CSVRGRYFNEQFF. The CDR3 coding sequence is TGCAGCGTTAGGGGCCGATACTTCAATGAGCAGTTCTTC. The J gene is TRBJ2-1, the V gene TRBV29-1, with D possibly being TRBD1 (5 bases). Trimming removed 5 bases from V and 6 bases from J, with 14 bases in between. Germline V gene lookup returns CDR1 SQVTM and CDR2 ANQGSEA. The CDR3 contains 13 residues.

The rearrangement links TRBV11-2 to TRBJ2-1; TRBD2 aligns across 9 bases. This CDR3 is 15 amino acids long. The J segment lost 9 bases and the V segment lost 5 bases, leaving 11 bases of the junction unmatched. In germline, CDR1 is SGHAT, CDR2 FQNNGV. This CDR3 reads CASSLIAGEAVEQFF. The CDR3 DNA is TGTGCCAGCAGCCTAATAGCGGGAGAAGCGGTTGAGCAGTTCTTC.

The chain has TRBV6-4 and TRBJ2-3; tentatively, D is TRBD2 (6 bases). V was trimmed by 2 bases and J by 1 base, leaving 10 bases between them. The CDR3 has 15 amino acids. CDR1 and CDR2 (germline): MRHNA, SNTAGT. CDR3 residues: CASSDRGGGTDTQYF. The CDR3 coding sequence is TGTGCCAGCAGTGACCGGGGCGGGGGCACAGATACGCAGTATTTT.

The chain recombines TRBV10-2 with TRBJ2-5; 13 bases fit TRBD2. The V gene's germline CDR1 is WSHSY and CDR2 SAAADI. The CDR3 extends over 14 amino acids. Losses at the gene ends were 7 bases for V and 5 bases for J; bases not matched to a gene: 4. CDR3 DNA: TGCGCCAGCACGGGACTAGCGGGATCGGAGACCCAGTACTTC. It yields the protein CASTGLAGSETQYF.